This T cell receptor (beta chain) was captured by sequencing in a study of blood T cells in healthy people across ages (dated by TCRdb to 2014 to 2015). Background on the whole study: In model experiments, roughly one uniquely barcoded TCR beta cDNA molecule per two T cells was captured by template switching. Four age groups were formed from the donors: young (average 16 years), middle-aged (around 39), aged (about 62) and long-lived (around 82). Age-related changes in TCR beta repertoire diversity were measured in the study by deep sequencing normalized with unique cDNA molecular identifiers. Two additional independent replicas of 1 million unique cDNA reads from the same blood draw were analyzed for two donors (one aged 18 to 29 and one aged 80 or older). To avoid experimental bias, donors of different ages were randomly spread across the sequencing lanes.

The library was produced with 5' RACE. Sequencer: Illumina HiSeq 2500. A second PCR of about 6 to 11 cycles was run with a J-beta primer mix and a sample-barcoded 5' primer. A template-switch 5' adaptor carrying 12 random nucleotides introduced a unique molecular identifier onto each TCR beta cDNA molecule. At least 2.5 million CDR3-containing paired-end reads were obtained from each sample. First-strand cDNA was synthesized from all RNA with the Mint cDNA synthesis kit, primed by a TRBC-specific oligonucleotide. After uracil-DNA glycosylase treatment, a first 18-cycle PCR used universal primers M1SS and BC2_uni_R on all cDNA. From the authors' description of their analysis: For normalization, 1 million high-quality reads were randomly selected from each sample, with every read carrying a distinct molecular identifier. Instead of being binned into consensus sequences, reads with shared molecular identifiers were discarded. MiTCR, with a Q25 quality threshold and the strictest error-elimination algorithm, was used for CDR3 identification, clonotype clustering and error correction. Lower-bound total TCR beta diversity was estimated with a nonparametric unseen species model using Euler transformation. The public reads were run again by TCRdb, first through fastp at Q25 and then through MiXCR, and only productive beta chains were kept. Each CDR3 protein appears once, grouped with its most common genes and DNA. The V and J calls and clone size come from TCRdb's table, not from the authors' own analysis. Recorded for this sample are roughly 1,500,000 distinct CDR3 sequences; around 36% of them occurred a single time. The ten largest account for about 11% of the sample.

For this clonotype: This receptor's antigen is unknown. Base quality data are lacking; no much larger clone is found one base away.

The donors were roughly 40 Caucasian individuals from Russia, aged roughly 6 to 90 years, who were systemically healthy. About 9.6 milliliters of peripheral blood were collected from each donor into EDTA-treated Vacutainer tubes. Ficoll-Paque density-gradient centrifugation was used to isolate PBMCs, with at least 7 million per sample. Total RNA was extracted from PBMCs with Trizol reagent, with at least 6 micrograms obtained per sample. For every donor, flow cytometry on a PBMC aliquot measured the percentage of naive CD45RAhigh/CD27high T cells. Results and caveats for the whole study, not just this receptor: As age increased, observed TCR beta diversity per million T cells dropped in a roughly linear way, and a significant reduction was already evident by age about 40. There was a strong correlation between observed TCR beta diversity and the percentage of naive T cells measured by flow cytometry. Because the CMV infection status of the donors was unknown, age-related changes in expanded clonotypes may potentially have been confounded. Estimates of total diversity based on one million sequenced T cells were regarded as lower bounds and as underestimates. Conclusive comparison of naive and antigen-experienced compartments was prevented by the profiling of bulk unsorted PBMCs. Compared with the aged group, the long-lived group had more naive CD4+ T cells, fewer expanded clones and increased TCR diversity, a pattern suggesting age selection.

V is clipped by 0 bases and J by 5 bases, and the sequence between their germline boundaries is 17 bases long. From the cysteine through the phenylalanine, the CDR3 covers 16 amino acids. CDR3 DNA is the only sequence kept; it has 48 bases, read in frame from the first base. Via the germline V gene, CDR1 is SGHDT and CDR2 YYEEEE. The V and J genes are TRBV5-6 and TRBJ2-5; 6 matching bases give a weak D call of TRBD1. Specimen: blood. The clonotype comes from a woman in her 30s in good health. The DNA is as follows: TGTGCCAGCAGCTTGGCAGGGGCTAGTAGGTTGGAGACCCAGTACTTC. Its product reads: CASSLAGASRLETQYF.